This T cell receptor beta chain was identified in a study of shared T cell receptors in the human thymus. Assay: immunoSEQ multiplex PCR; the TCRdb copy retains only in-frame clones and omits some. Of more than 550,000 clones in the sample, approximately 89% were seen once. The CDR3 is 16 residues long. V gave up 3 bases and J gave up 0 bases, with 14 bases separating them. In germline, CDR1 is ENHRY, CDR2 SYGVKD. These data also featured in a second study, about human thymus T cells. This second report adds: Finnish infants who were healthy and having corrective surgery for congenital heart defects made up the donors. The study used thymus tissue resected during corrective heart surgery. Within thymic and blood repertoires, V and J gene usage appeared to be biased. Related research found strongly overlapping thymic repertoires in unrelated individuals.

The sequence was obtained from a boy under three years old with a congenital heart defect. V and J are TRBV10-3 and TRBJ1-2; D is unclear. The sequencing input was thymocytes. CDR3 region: CAISDSLNSANYGYTF. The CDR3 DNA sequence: TGTGCCATCAGTGATTCCCTAAATAGCGCTAACTATGGCTACACCTTC.